This T cell receptor (beta chain) is from a study of blood T cells in healthy people across ages. CDR1 and CDR2 (germline): DFQATT, SNEGSKA (reference sequence). V lost 1 base and J lost 0, with 7 bases in between. CDR3 length equals 13 residues. This clonotype was observed many times. Primed by a sample-barcoded 5' primer and a J-beta primer mix, a second PCR proceeded for roughly 7 to 11 cycles. Via MiXCR, TCRdb re-called the 5' RACE reads, giving one row per CDR3 protein. The table includes more than 900,000 distinct CDR3 sequences, roughly 29% detected once. These data were likewise used in another study, on T cells of mothers and their children.

The sequenced sample consisted of blood. The receptor comes from a woman in her thirties or forties in good health. The genes are TRBV20-1 and TRBJ2-7; D is unresolved. The CDR3 reads CSARVGSSYEQYF. CDR3 coding DNA: TGCAGTGCTAGAGTCGGTTCCTCCTACGAGCAGTACTTC.